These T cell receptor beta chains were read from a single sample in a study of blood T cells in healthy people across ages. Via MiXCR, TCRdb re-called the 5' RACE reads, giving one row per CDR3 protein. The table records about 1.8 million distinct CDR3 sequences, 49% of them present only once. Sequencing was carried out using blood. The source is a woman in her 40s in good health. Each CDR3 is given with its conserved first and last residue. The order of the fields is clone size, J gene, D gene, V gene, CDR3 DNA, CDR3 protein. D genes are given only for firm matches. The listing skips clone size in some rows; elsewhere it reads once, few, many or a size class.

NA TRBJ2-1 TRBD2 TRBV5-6 TGTGCCAGCACCCTCCGGGCGGGGGGGGTCAATGAGCAGTTCTTC CASTLRAGGVNEQFF
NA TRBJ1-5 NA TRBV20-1 TGCAGTGCTAGAGAGATCGGAGGGGGGAGACAGCCCCAGCATTTT CSAREIGGGRQPQHF
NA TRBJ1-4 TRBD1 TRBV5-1 TGCGCCAGCAGCTTAGACACAGGGGGCGTCGGGAAACTGTTTTTT CASSLDTGGVGKLFF
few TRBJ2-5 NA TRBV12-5 TGTGCTAGTGGCCGTATCGGAGAGACCCAGTACTTC CASGRIGETQYF
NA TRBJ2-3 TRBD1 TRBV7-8 TGTGCCAGCGGCTTAATGGACAGGGACACAGATACGCAGTATTTT CASGLMDRDTDTQYF
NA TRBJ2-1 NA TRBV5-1 TGCGCCAGCAGCTGGAGCGGGCCACACAATGAGCAGTTCTTC CASSWSGPHNEQFF
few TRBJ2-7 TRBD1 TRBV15 TGTGCCACCAGCAGGACAGGGCCCTACGAGCAGTACTTC CATSRTGPYEQYF
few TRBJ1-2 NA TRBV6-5 TGTGCCAGCAGGCGGGACAAAACCTATGGCTACACCTTC CASRRDKTYGYTF
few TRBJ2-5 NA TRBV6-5 TGTGCCAGCAGTTACTTGGGAGCCCTGGGAGAGACCCAGTACTTC CASSYLGALGETQYF
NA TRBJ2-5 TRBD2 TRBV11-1 TGTGCCAGCAGTAGGCCGGGACTAGCGTCCGAGACCCAGTACTTC CASSRPGLASETQYF